The 21 T cell receptor beta chains presented below share a single source sample, sequenced in a study of blood T cell repertoires in COVID-19. Clones were read by immunoSEQ multiplex PCR, and TCRdb kept only the in-frame ones, dropping some. The sample holds about 66,000 clones, nearly 90% seen once. The sample was peripheral blood. The receptors come from a man in his fifties or sixties with acute or convalescent COVID-19.

The chain carries TRBV6-5 and TRBJ1-6; possibly TRBD1 for D (5 bases). Germline V gives CDR1 MNHEY, CDR2 SVGAGI. Trimming took 6 bases from V and 9 from J, leaving 12 bases between them. The CDR3 contains 13 residues. CDR3 in DNA: TGTGCCAGCAGCTCACTCCAGGGTTCACCCCTCCACTTT. Translation gives CASSSLQGSPLHF.

This chain connects TRBV19 to TRBJ1-2; TRBD1 matches 7 bases. The CDR3 totals 15 residues. Germline V gene sequence: CDR1 LNHDA, CDR2 SQIVND (reference sequence). Losses at the gene ends were 7 bases for V and 1 base for J; bases not matched to a gene: 9. The chain's CDR3 is CASTPWQGDNYGYTF. The CDR3 coding sequence is TGTGCCAGTACCCCTTGGCAGGGGGATAACTATGGCTACACCTTC.

This sequence joins TRBV7-9 and TRBJ2-7; 9 bases are shared with TRBD1. The V gene's germline CDR1 is SEHNR and CDR2 FQNEAQ (reference sequence). The CDR3 has 13 residues. The J segment lost 2 bases and the V segment lost 8 bases, leaving 4 bases of the junction unmatched. CDR3 in amino acids: CASARDRAYEQYF. For the CDR3, the DNA is TGTGCCAGCGCCCGGGACAGGGCCTACGAGCAGTACTTC.

The rearrangement uses TRBV4-2 and TRBJ1-3, with D unresolved. The CDR3 totals 17 residues. In germline, CDR1 is LGHNA, CDR2 YNFKEQ. The V end was cut by 3 bases, the J end by 0 bases, with 15 bases between. The CDR3 nucleotides read TGTGCCAGCAGCCAGCAAAGACTCCAAAGCTCTGGAAACACCATATATTTT. It is translated as CASSQQRLQSSGNTIYF.

The chain combines TRBV2 with TRBJ1-6; D ambiguous. The CDR3 length is 14 residues. V lost 3 bases and J lost 9, with 12 bases in between. Germline V CDR1 and CDR2: SNHLY, FYNNEI. This CDR3 is CASSEGRVSSPLHF. CDR3 in DNA: TGTGCCAGCAGTGAGGGGAGAGTCAGTTCACCCCTCCACTTT.

This chain uses TRBV29-1 with TRBJ2-7; 12 positions match TRBD2. Germline V CDR1 and CDR2: SQVTM, ANQGSEA. This CDR3 has 15 residues. With 1 base clipped from V and 6 bases from J, the junction kept 7 bases outside the gene matches. The CDR3 DNA reads TGCAGCGTTGAAGTCACTAGCGGGGGGTGGGGCGAGCAGTACTTC. As protein: CSVEVTSGGWGEQYF.

The DNA of the CDR3 is TGTGCCAGCAGTTTAAGTGGGGGCATAGAGCAGTTCTTC. It is translated as CASSLSGGIEQFF. This sequence joins TRBV27 and TRBJ2-1, with D possibly matching TRBD1 (6 bases). Germline V gene data show CDR1 as MNHEY and CDR2 as SMNVEV (reference sequence). Trimming took off 2 bases at V and 10 bases at J, with 12 bases between the two ends. CDR3 length: 13 amino acids.

The rearrangement joins TRBV2 to TRBJ1-1; no definite D call. This CDR3 region has 12 residues. Germline lookup yields CDR1 SNHLY and CDR2 FYNNEI. Deletions cut 9 bases from V and 4 bases from J, with 12 bases between. CDR3 loop: CASNQVSTEAFF. As DNA, the CDR3 is TGTGCCAGTAACCAGGTGAGCACTGAAGCTTTCTTT.

V and J are TRBV19 and TRBJ1-2; 7 bases agree with TRBD1. V dropped 5 bases and J dropped 4; count of bases not matched to a gene: 7. This CDR3 region has 14 residues. Germline V CDR1 and CDR2: LNHDA, SQIVND (reference sequence). CDR3 loop: CASSLGQYVYGYTF. CDR3 nucleotides: TGTGCCAGTAGTTTGGGACAGTATGTCTATGGCTACACCTTC.

The chain carries TRBV2 and TRBJ1-5; perhaps TRBD1 as D (5 bases). Trimming stripped 6 bases from V and 9 bases from J, with 18 bases between. CDR1 is SNHLY and CDR2 is FYNNEI in the germline V gene. The CDR3 has 14 residues. The CDR3 coding sequence is TGTGCCAGCAGGGCGGGACCGGCGGGGAGGCCCCAGCATTTT. Translating it yields CASRAGPAGRPQHF.

This rearrangement joins TRBV25-1 to TRBJ1-4, with 7 positions matching TRBD1. This CDR3 has 15 amino acids. Germline values: CDR1 MGHDK, CDR2 SYGVNS. V was clipped by 3 bases and J by 4 bases; unmatched bases: 5. As DNA, the CDR3 is TGTGCCAGCAGTGATTGGGGACAGCTTAATGAAAAACTGTTTTTT. This sequence encodes CASSDWGQLNEKLFF.

The chain recombines TRBV10-3 with TRBJ2-1; 8 bases map to TRBD2. The V and J ends lost 7 bases and 9 bases, in that order; junction bases with no gene match: 2. The CDR3 extends over 11 amino acids. Per the germline V gene, CDR1 is ENHRY and CDR2 is SYGVKD. CDR3 in amino acids: CAIMSGSEQFF. Written as DNA, the CDR3 is TGTGCCATCATGAGCGGGAGTGAGCAGTTCTTC.

The chain has TRBV18 and TRBJ2-7; D is possibly TRBD1 (5 bases). The CDR3 is 15 amino acids. Germline V gives CDR1 KGHSH, CDR2 LQKENI. V lost 4 bases, J lost 3 bases, and 16 bases lay in between. CDR3 sequence: CASSLGQDLLYEQYF. CDR3 DNA: TGTGCCAGCTCACTAGGACAAGACCTTCTCTACGAGCAGTACTTC.

Here the CDR3 reads CATSRGEKQGLDEAFF. CDR3 bases: TGTGCCACCAGCAGAGGGGAAAAACAGGGCCTAGATGAAGCTTTCTTT. The chain links TRBV15 to TRBJ1-1; the D gene is possibly TRBD1 (6 bases). Trimming took 1 base from V and 7 from J, leaving 19 bases between them. Germline-derived CDR1 and CDR2 are LNHNV and YYDKDF (reference sequence). This CDR3 is 16 amino acids long.

The chain joins TRBV30 to TRBJ1-2; 8 bases map to TRBD1. This CDR3 has 14 amino acids. V lost 2 bases, J lost 8 bases, and 10 bases stayed unmatched. Germline assignment: CDR1 GTSNPN and CDR2 SVGIG (reference sequence). The CDR3 here is CAWSPDRGDKGYTF. Here the CDR3 DNA reads TGTGCCTGGAGTCCCGACAGGGGAGACAAAGGCTACACCTTC.

The chain carries TRBV12-5 and TRBJ2-7; D possibly corresponds to TRBD1 (6 bases). This CDR3 spans 16 amino acids. V gave up 6 bases and J gave up 3 bases, with 21 bases separating them. Germline V gene lookup returns CDR1 LGHNT and CDR2 FRNRAP. The chain's CDR3 is CASGQYRVARIYEQYF. For the CDR3, the DNA is TGTGCTAGTGGCCAGTACAGGGTGGCCCGGATCTACGAGCAGTACTTC. The variable domain in full, completed from reference TRBV12-5 and TRBJ2-7, reads DARVTQTPRHKVTEMGQEVTMRCQPILGHNTVFWYRQTMMQGLELLAYFRNRAPLDDSGMPKDRFSAEMPDATLATLKIQPSEPRDSAVYFCASGQYRVARIYEQYFGPGTRLTVT.

The chain recombines TRBV7-9 with TRBJ1-3; no clear D. CDR1 and CDR2 (germline): SEHNR, FQNEAQ (reference sequence). This CDR3 contains 15 residues. Trimming removed 5 bases at V and 0 bases at J, with 11 bases between. In DNA, the CDR3 is TGTGCCAGCAGCCCCCCCTACAGCTCTGGAAACACCATATATTTT. It is translated as CASSPPYSSGNTIYF.

The V and J genes are TRBV4-2 and TRBJ2-3; perhaps TRBD2 as D (6 bases). CDR3 length: 17 residues. The V end lost 0 bases, the J end lost 1 base, and 14 bases lay between the germline ends. Germline CDR1 and CDR2: LGHNA and YNFKEQ. The CDR3 nucleotides read TGTGCCAGCAGCCAAGATCCGGCGGGGCCTGGCACAGATACGCAGTATTTT. Its translation: CASSQDPAGPGTDTQYF.

V and J are TRBV30 and TRBJ2-3, with 9 bases fitting TRBD1. With 2 bases clipped from V and 4 bases from J, the junction kept 7 bases outside the gene matches. This CDR3 comprises 15 residues. CDR1 is GTSNPN and CDR2 is SVGIG in the germline V gene (reference sequence). For the CDR3, the DNA is TGTGCCTGGAGTCCAACCGGGACAGGGCCAGATACGCAGTATTTT. Translation: CAWSPTGTGPDTQYF. The full variable domain, in which reference TRBV30 and TRBJ2-3 provide the parts outside the CDR3, is SQTIHQWPATLVQPVGSPLSLECTVEGTSNPNLYWYRQAAGRGLQLLFYSVGIGQISSEVPQNLSASRPQDRQFILSSKKLLLSDSGFYLCAWSPTGTGPDTQYFGPGTRLTVL.

This clone was found once. The chain joins TRBV6-5 to TRBJ1-3, with TRBD1 matching 8 bases. Germline V lookup: CDR1 MNHEY, CDR2 SVGAGI. With 6 bases clipped from V and 4 bases from J, the junction kept 8 bases outside the gene matches. CDR3 length: 15 residues. CDR3 protein: CASRSPTGVGNTIYF. The CDR3 DNA reads TGTGCCAGCAGGAGCCCGACAGGGGTCGGAAACACCATATATTTT.

V gene TRBV19 combines with J gene TRBJ1-4; a weak D match, TRBD1 (6 bases). Looked up from germline, CDR1 is LNHDA and CDR2 is SQIVND (reference sequence). The CDR3 is 14 residues long. Between the trimmed V and J ends, which lost 3 bases and 8 bases, there was a span of 13 bases. CDR3 sequence reads: CASSMSQGREKLFF. DNA of the CDR3: TGTGCCAGTAGTATGTCACAGGGTCGGGAAAAACTGTTTTTT.